This entry lists 32 T cell receptor beta chains sequenced from one sample in a study of regulatory T cells in long-lasting Graves disease. Time point in this sample: newly diagnosed GD, antithyroid drugs for less than 3 months. With RNA extracted from PBMCs as input, the TCR library was made. In building TCR beta libraries, iRepertoire HTBI primers were used together with Arm-PCR of CDR3 regions. TCRdb re-analysed the multiplex PCR reads in MiXCR, keeping a single row per CDR3 protein. The table has roughly 610,000 distinct CDR3 sequences, about 16% seen once; the top ten hold 12%. These same data were also listed under a study on T cells in Graves' hyperthyroidism and ophthalmopathy.

Sample: peripheral blood mononuclear cells (PBMCs), taken at new diagnosis, from a patient treated with antithyroid drugs. These TCRs come from a man younger than 35 with Graves disease.

The rearrangement uses TRBV5-4 and TRBJ2-7, with TRBD2 matching 9 bases. Germline loops: CDR1 SGHNT, CDR2 YYREEE (reference sequence). This CDR3 is built from 12 residues. Trimming cost V 9 bases and J 3 bases; bases outside gene matches: 4. The CDR3 spells CAMTSGHYEQYF. For the CDR3, the DNA is TGTGCCATGACTAGCGGACACTACGAGCAGTACTTC.

This clonotype was seen a handful of times. The chain employs TRBV5-5 and TRBJ1-1; D unresolved. Germline V gene data show CDR1 as SGHKS and CDR2 as YYEKEE (reference sequence). The V and J ends lost 4 bases and 8 bases respectively, with 21 bases between them. This CDR3 has 15 amino acids. CDR3 residues: CASSPPQAARQEAFF. Written as DNA, the CDR3 is TGTGCCAGCAGCCCACCCCAGGCAGCGCGGCAGGAAGCTTTCTTT. The full variable domain, in which reference TRBV5-5 and TRBJ1-1 provide the parts outside the CDR3, is DAGVTQSPTHLIKTRGQQVTLRCSPISGHKSVSWYQQVLGQGPQFIFQYYEKEERGRGNFPDRFSARQFPNYSSELNVNALLLGDSALYLCASSPPQAARQEAFFGQGTRLTVV.

This clonotype has a handful of counts. The V and J genes are TRBV28 and TRBJ2-7, with TRBD1 identical over 8 bases. Trimming took 4 bases from V and 13 from J; bases not matched to a gene: 9. The CDR3 has 12 amino acids. Looked up from germline, CDR1 is MDHEN and CDR2 is SYDVKM. The CDR3 region is CASSSLDRVFYF. In DNA, the CDR3 is TGTGCCAGCAGTTCCTTGGACAGGGTGTTCTACTTC.

This chain uses TRBV12-3 or TRBV12-4 with TRBJ1-4; D gene ambiguous. The CDR3 has 15 residues. V was pared by 3 bases and J by 0 bases, with 8 bases between. The CDR3 protein is CASSFNSATNEKLFF. Here the CDR3 DNA reads TGTGCCAGCAGTTTTAACAGCGCAACTAATGAAAAACTGTTTTTT.

A remark on this clonotype: A clone one base away is much larger, so this may be a read error. A read error is likely, as this CDR3 ends without the conserved phenylalanine or tryptophan. The chain couples TRBV28 to TRBJ2-7; D gene unclear. This CDR3 has 10 amino acids. The V and J ends lost 6 bases and 2 bases respectively, with 2 bases between them. The germline V gene encodes CDR1 MDHEN and CDR2 SYDVKM. The CDR3 region is CASSTYEQYL. The CDR3 DNA sequence: TGTGCCAGCAGCACCTACGAGCAGTACCTC.

This clonotype has ten or more counts. V and J are TRBV11-2 and TRBJ2-7; D possibly corresponds to TRBD2 (6 bases). The V gene's germline CDR1 is SGHAT and CDR2 FQNNGV. The CDR3 length is 13 residues. V lost 5 bases, J lost 3 bases, and 11 bases lay in between. The CDR3 DNA is TGTGCCAGCAGCACTGGACTATACTACGAGCAGTACTTC. Encoded protein: CASSTGLYYEQYF. Based on the CDR3 plus reference TRBV11-2 and TRBJ2-7, the full variable domain is EAGVAQSPRYKIIEKRQSVAFWCNPISGHATLYWYQQILGQGPKLLIQFQNNGVVDDSQLPKDRFSAERLKGVDSTLKIQPAKLEDSAVYLCASSTGLYYEQYFGPGTRLTVT.

This clonotype was recorded many times. This chain connects TRBV6-1 to TRBJ1-5; the match to TRBD1 covers 9 bases. The CDR3 length is 14 residues. CDR1 and CDR2 (germline): MNHNS, SASEGT. V lost 6 bases and J lost 6; bases outside the gene matches: 6. The CDR3: CASRPTGGGQPQHF. As DNA, the CDR3 is TGTGCCAGCAGACCCACAGGGGGCGGTCAGCCCCAGCATTTT.

This clonotype was observed a handful of times. CDR3 bases: TGCAGCGCCCATGGGAACACCATATATTTT. It yields the protein CSAHGNTIYF. The chain is built from TRBV29-1 and TRBJ1-3; unclear D gene. The germline CDR1 and CDR2 sequences are SQVTM and ANQGSEA. This CDR3 contains 10 residues. V lost 7 bases to trimming and J lost 7 bases, with 8 bases between them.

This clonotype appeared many times. V and J are TRBV7-9 and TRBJ2-7; no clear D gene. The CDR3 is 11 residues long. Germline values: CDR1 SEHNR, CDR2 FQNEAQ (reference sequence). The germline V and J ends were trimmed by 1 base and 3 bases, with 1 base remaining between them. The CDR3 here is CASSLDYEQYF. DNA of the CDR3: TGTGCCAGCAGCTTAGACTACGAGCAGTACTTC.

This clonotype was seen a few times. This sequence joins TRBV7-9 and TRBJ1-1; 8 nucleotides align to TRBD1. Germline CDR1 SEHNR, CDR2 FQNEAQ (reference sequence). V was pared by 7 bases and J by 1 base, with 14 bases of the junction left unmatched. The CDR3 totals 17 residues. CDR3 loop: CASKGMGYRGGNTEAFF. The CDR3 DNA reads as TGTGCCAGCAAGGGCATGGGGTACAGGGGGGGGAACACTGAAGCTTTCTTT. Filled out from reference TRBV7-9 and TRBJ1-1, the complete variable domain reads DTGVSQNPRHKITKRGQNVTFRCDPISEHNRLYWYRQTLGQGPEFLTYFQNEAQLEKSRLLSDRFSAERPKGSFSTLEIQRTEQGDSAMYLCASKGMGYRGGNTEAFFGQGTRLTVV.

This clonotype was seen repeatedly, ten times or more. This rearrangement joins TRBV7-8 to TRBJ2-7; 12 nucleotides line up with TRBD2. The CDR3 extends over 17 amino acids. Germline loops: CDR1 SGHVS, CDR2 FQNEAQ. With 3 bases clipped from V and 6 bases from J, the junction kept 12 bases outside the gene matches. CDR3 in DNA: TGTGCCAGCAGCTTCCCAACTAGCGGGAGGCCTACCGTCGAGCAGTACTTC. Its translation is CASSFPTSGRPTVEQYF.

This rearrangement joins TRBV29-1 to TRBJ2-5; D gene unclear. V lost 5 bases to trimming and J lost 2 bases, with 21 bases between them. This CDR3 has 16 amino acids. The germline CDR1 and CDR2 sequences are SQVTM and ANQGSEA. CDR3 sequence reads: CSVRRLGITVQETQYF. The CDR3 DNA follows: TGCAGCGTTCGCCGTTTGGGGATCACCGTACAAGAGACCCAGTACTTC.

This clonotype was seen a handful of times. The V gene is TRBV3-1, the J gene TRBJ2-1, with D hard to call. Trimming left V 4 bases short and J 2 bases short, with 15 bases between. This CDR3 comprises 16 residues. The V gene's germline CDR1 is LGHDT and CDR2 YNNKEL (reference sequence). DNA for the CDR3: TGTGCCAGCAGCCGGCTCCCGCTGGGGACCTACAATGAGCAGTTCTTC. As protein: CASSRLPLGTYNEQFF.

This clonotype was seen only a few times. The chain has TRBV6-2 or TRBV6-3 and TRBJ2-7, with 8 bases fitting TRBD2. J was trimmed by 2 bases and V by 6 bases; bases with no gene match: 9. Germline CDR1 and CDR2: MNHEY and SVGEGT. The CDR3 spans 15 residues. The CDR3 region is CASSGTREAAYEQYF. In DNA, the CDR3 is TGTGCCAGCAGCGGGACGCGGGAGGCAGCCTACGAGCAGTACTTC.

This clonotype was detected a few times. The chain employs TRBV6-1 and TRBJ2-2; TRBD2 is a possible D gene (5 bases). The germline CDR1 and CDR2 sequences are MNHNS and SASEGT. The V end was cut by 7 bases, the J end by 3 bases, with 18 bases between. CDR3 length: 16 residues. The CDR3 nucleotides are TGTGCCAGCACCCAGATTACTAGGGCCCACACCGGGGAGCTGTTTTTT. Its translation is CASTQITRAHTGELFF.

This clonotype was seen only a few times. The rearrangement joins TRBV14 to TRBJ1-2; the D gene is possibly TRBD1 (5 bases). There are 14 residues in the CDR3. Trimming took 4 bases from V and 5 from J, leaving 14 bases between them. Germline assignment: CDR1 SGHDN and CDR2 FVKESK. CDR3 loop: CASSPGAGAYGYTF. CDR3 bases: TGTGCCAGCAGCCCGGGAGCTGGGGCTTATGGCTACACCTTC. The variable domain in full, with the rest retrieved from reference TRBV14 and TRBJ1-2, is EAGVTQFPSHSVIEKGQTVTLRCDPISGHDNLYWYRRVMGKEIKFLLHFVKESKQDESGMPNNRFLAERTGGTYSTLKVQPAELEDSGVYFCASSPGAGAYGYTFGSGTRLTVV.

This clonotype was picked up many times. The chain recombines TRBV30 with TRBJ2-5; perhaps TRBD2 as D (8 bases). This CDR3 spans 19 amino acids. The germline V gene encodes CDR1 GTSNPN and CDR2 SVGIG (reference sequence). V was pared by 2 bases and J by 5 bases, with 30 bases between. The CDR3 bases are TGTGCCTGGAGTCCCCGCCGGGACAGATCAAGCGGGAGCGGGGAGACCCAGTACTTC. Translating gives CAWSPRRDRSSGSGETQYF.

This clonotype was counted only a few times. This chain connects TRBV6-5 to TRBJ2-6; perhaps TRBD1 as D (6 bases). The ends were cut back, 4 bases at V and 5 bases at J, with 18 bases in the middle. From germline, CDR1 is MNHEY and CDR2 SVGAGI. The CDR3 totals 17 residues. The CDR3, as DNA: TGTGCCAGCAGTTGGGCGACAGGTTCTGTCAGGGCCAACGTCCTGACTTTC. The encoded protein is CASSWATGSVRANVLTF.

This chain joins TRBV3-1 and TRBJ2-7; 11 bases align to TRBD2. V was clipped by 0 bases and J by 4 bases; unmatched bases: 5. There are 16 residues in the CDR3. The germline V gene encodes CDR1 LGHDT and CDR2 YNNKEL (reference sequence). The CDR3, as DNA: TGTGCCAGCAGCCAAGAAGGACTAGCGGGCCCTTACGAGCAGTACTTC. Its protein is CASSQEGLAGPYEQYF.

The chain carries TRBV25-1 and TRBJ1-3, with no clear D. The V end was cut by 5 bases, the J end by 0 bases, with 14 bases between. Germline CDR1 MGHDK, CDR2 SYGVNS. The CDR3 totals 16 residues. Written as DNA, the CDR3 is TGTGCCAGCAGTTTTAACCCCGGGAGCTCTGGAAACACCATATATTTT. Protein: CASSFNPGSSGNTIYF.

The genes are TRBV3-1 and TRBJ2-3, with 9 bases identical to TRBD2. V gave up 1 base and J gave up 2 bases; unmatched junction bases: 7. Germline V lookup: CDR1 LGHDT, CDR2 YNNKEL (reference sequence). CDR3 length equals 17 residues. The CDR3 spells CASSQGAGLAITDTQYF. The CDR3 DNA sequence: TGTGCCAGCAGCCAAGGGGCGGGACTAGCTATCACAGATACGCAGTATTTT.

This clonotype was counted at least ten times. CDR3 sequence: CASSPDGRSDTQYF. The CDR3 coding sequence is TGTGCCAGCTCACCAGACGGGAGGTCAGATACGCAGTATTTT. V gene TRBV18 combines with J gene TRBJ2-3; 7 bases align to TRBD2. This CDR3 spans 14 amino acids. With 2 bases clipped from V and 4 bases from J, the junction kept 3 bases outside the gene matches. The germline gives CDR1 KGHSH, CDR2 LQKENI.

The chain couples TRBV10-3 to TRBJ1-2; TRBD1 matches 7 bases. V was clipped by 6 bases and J by 6 bases; unmatched bases: 7. CDR3 length equals 13 residues. CDR1 ENHRY and CDR2 SYGVKD come from the germline V gene. The CDR3 DNA reads as TGTGCCATCAGATCGACAGGGATGGATGGCTACACCTTC. This sequence encodes CAIRSTGMDGYTF.

This clonotype was seen ten or more times. This chain joins TRBV7-6 and TRBJ2-1, with TRBD1 identical over 8 bases. Germline V gene sequence: CDR1 SGHVS, CDR2 FNYEAQ. The ends lost 4 bases at V and 4 bases at J; junction bases unmatched: 9. The CDR3 consists of 16 residues. CDR3 sequence: CASSWNTGGTYNEQFF. Here the CDR3 DNA reads TGTGCCAGCAGCTGGAATACAGGGGGGACGTACAATGAGCAGTTCTTC.

CDR3 bases: TGTGCCAGCAGTTTAGAAAGGGTAGGGGCTGAAAAACTGTTTTTT. This gives the protein CASSLERVGAEKLFF. V and J are TRBV12-3 or TRBV12-4 and TRBJ1-4, with D tentatively TRBD1 (5 bases). The ends were cut back, 1 base at V and 7 bases at J, with 13 bases in the middle. The CDR3 extends over 15 amino acids.

This clonotype was seen many times. V and J are TRBV6-6 and TRBJ1-2; no firm D call. This CDR3 is 16 amino acids long. Per the germline V gene, CDR1 is MNHNY and CDR2 is SVGAGI (reference sequence). Trimming removed 0 bases at V and 4 bases at J, with 15 bases between. The CDR3 loop reads CASSYSLTTPPYGYTF. The CDR3 DNA reads as TGTGCCAGCAGTTACTCGTTGACAACACCACCCTATGGCTACACCTTC.

The chain recombines TRBV7-9 with TRBJ1-2; tentatively, D is TRBD1 (5 bases). The CDR3 extends over 17 amino acids. The ends were cut back, 3 bases at V and 4 bases at J, with 21 bases in the middle. Germline V gives CDR1 SEHNR, CDR2 FQNEAQ (reference sequence). CDR3 sequence (DNA): TGTGCCAGCAGCTTGAAAACAATCTGGGGGATATTCTATGGCTACACCTTC. The encoded protein is CASSLKTIWGIFYGYTF.

This clonotype showed up many times. This chain uses TRBV14 with TRBJ2-1, with D perhaps TRBD2 (6 bases). Germline V gene sequence: CDR1 SGHDN, CDR2 FVKESK. The CDR3 covers 15 residues. Trimming left V 4 bases short and J 6 bases short, with 16 bases between. In DNA form, the CDR3 reads TGTGCCAGCAGCCCGCCGGCGGGACGGGGCAATGAGCAGTTCTTC. Encoded protein: CASSPPAGRGNEQFF. Together with reference TRBV14 and TRBJ2-1, the CDR3 gives the full variable domain: EAGVTQFPSHSVIEKGQTVTLRCDPISGHDNLYWYRRVMGKEIKFLLHFVKESKQDESGMPNNRFLAERTGGTYSTLKVQPAELEDSGVYFCASSPPAGRGNEQFFGPGTRLTVL.

This clonotype was seen more than once but under ten times. The V call is TRBV20-1, the J call TRBJ2-1; 10 bases agree with TRBD2. This CDR3 region has 14 residues. Germline CDR1 is DFQATT and CDR2 is SNEGSKA (reference sequence). After removal of 3 bases from V and 9 bases from J, the junction contained 8 bases not matched to a gene. The CDR3 loop reads CSARSSGSFTEQFF. DNA of the CDR3: TGCAGTGCTAGGTCTAGCGGGAGCTTCACTGAGCAGTTCTTC.

This clonotype was seen many times. The V and J genes are TRBV20-1 and TRBJ2-1; 10 positions agree with TRBD2. Germline V gene sequence: CDR1 DFQATT, CDR2 SNEGSKA (reference sequence). After removal of 0 bases from V and 6 bases from J, the junction contained 17 bases not matched to a gene. The CDR3 consists of 19 residues. As DNA, the CDR3 is TGCAGTGCTAGAGACCTCCGGGCCAGCGGGAGGGCCTATAGCAATGAGCAGTTCTTC. Translating it yields CSARDLRASGRAYSNEQFF.

The V call is TRBV7-3, the J call TRBJ2-1; D is possibly TRBD2 (5 bases). V lost 2 bases to trimming and J lost 6 bases, with 14 bases between them. CDR3 size: 15 residues. Per the germline V gene, CDR1 is SGHTA and CDR2 is FQGTGA. The CDR3 sequence: CASSLLSGTGNEQFF. For the CDR3, the DNA is TGTGCCAGCAGCTTATTAAGCGGAACGGGCAATGAGCAGTTCTTC.

The genes are TRBV6-1 and TRBJ2-5; D is unresolved. V lost 8 bases and J lost 0, with 19 bases in between. Germline CDR1 MNHNS, CDR2 SASEGT. The CDR3 contains 16 residues. CDR3 protein: CASGRIPQRYQETQYF. The CDR3 DNA follows: TGTGCCAGCGGCCGAATCCCACAGAGATACCAAGAGACCCAGTACTTC.